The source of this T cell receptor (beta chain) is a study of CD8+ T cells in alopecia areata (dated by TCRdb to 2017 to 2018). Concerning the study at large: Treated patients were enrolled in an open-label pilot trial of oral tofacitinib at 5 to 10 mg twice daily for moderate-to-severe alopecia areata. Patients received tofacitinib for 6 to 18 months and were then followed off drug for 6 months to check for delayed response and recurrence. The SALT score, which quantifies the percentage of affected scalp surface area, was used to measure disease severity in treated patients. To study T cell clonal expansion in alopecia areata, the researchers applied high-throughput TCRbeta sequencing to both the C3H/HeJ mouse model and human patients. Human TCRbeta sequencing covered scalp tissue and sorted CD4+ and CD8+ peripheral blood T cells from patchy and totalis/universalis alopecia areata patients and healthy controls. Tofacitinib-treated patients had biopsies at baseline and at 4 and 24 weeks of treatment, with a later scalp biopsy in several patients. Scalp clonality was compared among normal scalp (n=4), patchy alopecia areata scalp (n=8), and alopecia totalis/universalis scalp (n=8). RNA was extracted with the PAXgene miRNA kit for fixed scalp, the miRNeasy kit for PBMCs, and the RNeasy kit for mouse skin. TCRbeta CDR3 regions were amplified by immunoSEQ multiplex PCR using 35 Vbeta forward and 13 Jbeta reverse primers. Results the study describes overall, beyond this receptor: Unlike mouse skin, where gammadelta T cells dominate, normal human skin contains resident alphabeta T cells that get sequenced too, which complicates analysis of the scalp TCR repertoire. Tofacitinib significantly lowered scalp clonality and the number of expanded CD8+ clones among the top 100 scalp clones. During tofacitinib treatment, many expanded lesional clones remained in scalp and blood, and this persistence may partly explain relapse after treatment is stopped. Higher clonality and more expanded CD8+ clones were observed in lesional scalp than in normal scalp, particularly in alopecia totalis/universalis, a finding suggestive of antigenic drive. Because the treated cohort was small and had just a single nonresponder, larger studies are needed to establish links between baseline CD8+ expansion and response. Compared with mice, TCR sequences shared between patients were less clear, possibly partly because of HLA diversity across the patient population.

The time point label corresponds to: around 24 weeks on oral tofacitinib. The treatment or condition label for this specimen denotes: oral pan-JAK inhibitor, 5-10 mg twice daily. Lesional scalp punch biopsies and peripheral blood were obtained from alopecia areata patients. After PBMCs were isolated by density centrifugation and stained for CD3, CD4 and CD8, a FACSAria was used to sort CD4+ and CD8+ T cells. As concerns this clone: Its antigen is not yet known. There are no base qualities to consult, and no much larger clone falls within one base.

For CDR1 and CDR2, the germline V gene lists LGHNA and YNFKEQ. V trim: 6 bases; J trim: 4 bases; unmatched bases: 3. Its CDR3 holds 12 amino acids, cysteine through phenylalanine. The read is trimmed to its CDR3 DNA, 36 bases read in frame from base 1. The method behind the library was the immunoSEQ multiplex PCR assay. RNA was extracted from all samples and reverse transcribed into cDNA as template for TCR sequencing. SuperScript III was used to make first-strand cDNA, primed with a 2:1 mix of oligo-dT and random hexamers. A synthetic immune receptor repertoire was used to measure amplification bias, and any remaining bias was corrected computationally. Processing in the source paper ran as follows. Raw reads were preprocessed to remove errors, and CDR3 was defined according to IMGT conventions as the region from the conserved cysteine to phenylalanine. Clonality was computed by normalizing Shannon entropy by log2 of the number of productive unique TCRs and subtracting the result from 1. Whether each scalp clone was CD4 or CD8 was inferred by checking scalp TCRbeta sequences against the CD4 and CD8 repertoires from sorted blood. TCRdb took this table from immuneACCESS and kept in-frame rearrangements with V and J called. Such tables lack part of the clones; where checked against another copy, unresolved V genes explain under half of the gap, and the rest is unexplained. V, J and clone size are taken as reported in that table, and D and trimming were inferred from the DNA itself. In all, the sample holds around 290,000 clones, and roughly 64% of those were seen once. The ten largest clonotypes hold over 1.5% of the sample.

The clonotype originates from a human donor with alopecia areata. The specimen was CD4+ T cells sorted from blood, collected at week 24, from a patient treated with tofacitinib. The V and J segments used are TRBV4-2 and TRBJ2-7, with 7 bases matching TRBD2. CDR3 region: CASRGGGYEQYF. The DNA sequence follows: TGTGCCAGCAGGGGCGGGGGTTACGAGCAGTACTTC.